The subject of this entry is one T cell receptor (beta chain). The data derive from a study of a mutant IDH1 vaccine in newly diagnosed glioma. Profiled with immunoSEQ multiplex PCR; TCRdb holds only in-frame clones, not every one. The sample yields around 15,000 clones, about 80% seen once. Time point denoted: baseline, week 1 (first vaccination visit). The treatment denotes: pre-vaccination baseline after standard-of-care therapy. Sequencing used PBMCs, obtained from a glioma patient treated with radiotherapy, temozolomide or both. This sequence originates from a man in his forties or fifties with glioma.

The DNA for the CDR3 is TGTGCCTGGAGTCTTGGGACAGGAAGCACAGATACGCAGTATTTT. Translated, it gives CAWSLGTGSTDTQYF. The chain joins TRBV30 to TRBJ2-3; 8 bases fit TRBD1. Trimming cost V 2 bases and J 0 bases; bases outside gene matches: 4. This CDR3 has 15 amino acids. Looked up from germline, CDR1 is GTSNPN and CDR2 is SVGIG (reference sequence). The full variable domain, rest sourced from reference TRBV30 and TRBJ2-3, is SQTIHQWPATLVQPVGSPLSLECTVEGTSNPNLYWYRQAAGRGLQLLFYSVGIGQISSEVPQNLSASRPQDRQFILSSKKLLLSDSGFYLCAWSLGTGSTDTQYFGPGTRLTVL.